The 3 T cell receptor beta chains presented below share a single source sample, sequenced in a study of T cells in localized non-small cell lung cancer. The protocol was immunoSEQ multiplex PCR, while the TCRdb copy is restricted to in-frame clones and leaves out a portion. The table has fewer than 45,000 clones, approximately 83% seen once. The sequences come from peripheral blood, collected before any cancer treatment. The receptors derive from a man between 35 and 75 years old with stage I lung adenocarcinoma.

The J gene is TRBJ1-5, the V gene TRBV5-3, with D unresolved. TRBV5-3 is labeled an ORF, and its function is uncertain. The CDR3 is 15 residues long. The germline V and J ends were trimmed by 3 bases and 6 bases, with 16 bases remaining between them. The CDR3 loop reads CARSSGGKQGQPQHF. Here the CDR3 DNA reads TGTGCCAGAAGCTCGGGAGGGAAACAAGGTCAGCCCCAGCATTTT.

V and J are TRBV6-1 and TRBJ1-5, with 7 bases aligning to TRBD1. Germline V gene sequence: CDR1 MNHNS, CDR2 SASEGT. J gave up 7 bases and V 4 bases, and 4 bases lay outside the gene matches. The CDR3 consists of 13 residues. CDR3 protein: CASSVGQPQPQHF. The CDR3 DNA reads TGTGCCAGCAGTGTGGGACAGCCACAGCCCCAGCATTTT.

The chain combines TRBV5-4 with TRBJ2-5; no clear D gene. The CDR3 is 13 residues long. Trimming left V 3 bases short and J 1 base short, with 7 bases between. Looked up from germline, CDR1 is SGHNT and CDR2 is YYREEE (reference sequence). CDR3 residues: CASSSTLQETQYF. The CDR3 bases are TGTGCCAGCAGCTCTACTCTCCAAGAGACCCAGTACTTC.